This T cell receptor (beta chain) was found in a study of T cells after yellow fever vaccination. V lost 2 bases and J 10 bases, leaving 18 bases between the germline ends. This CDR3 is 15 amino acids long. From germline, CDR1 is LNHDA and CDR2 SQIVND (reference sequence). This clonotype showed up many times. In TCRdb, the 5' RACE reads were re-called with MiXCR into one record per CDR3 protein. The table lists under 55,000 distinct CDR3 sequences, around 6.7% of them singletons, with 20% to 25% in the top ten. The source is a man between 18 and 35 years old who received the YFV17D yellow fever vaccine. The chain couples TRBV19 to TRBJ2-1; D not resolved. The source material was CD8+ T cells not binding an NS4B(214-222) dextramer, sorted from PBMCs, sampled more than 35 days after the first yellow fever vaccination. In DNA, the CDR3 is TGTGCCAGTAGTATATCGGCTTTCTCTAGGGTCGAGCAGTTCTTC. It encodes CASSISAFSRVEQFF.